This T cell receptor beta chain was obtained from a study of shared clonotypes between healthy human individuals. Method: immunoSEQ multiplex PCR; TCRdb's copy keeps in-frame clones and lacks some. Of 550,000 to 850,000 clones in the sample, over 55% are singletons; the top ten hold approximately 1.7%. Trimming cost V 10 bases and J 1 base; bases outside gene matches: 9. The CDR3 has 14 residues. The origin of this receptor is a woman between 25 and 40 years old in good health. Sample: memory CD4+ T cells sorted from blood. Subset specified: CD45RA-negative fraction. The chain combines TRBV23-1 with TRBJ1-2, with 7 positions matching TRBD1. TRBV23-1 is an ORF, and what it does is uncertain. The CDR3 is CATPGQNDNYGYTF. Written as DNA, the CDR3 is TGCGCCACCCCGGGACAGAATGATAACTATGGCTACACCTTC.